The entry below gives a single T cell receptor beta chain sequence along with its context. The data originate from a study of blood T cell repertoires in COVID-19. Study-level background: Sites across the United States, Italy and Spain contributed samples from acute and convalescent COVID-19.

Seattle patients were enrolled during active infection and followed longitudinally. This CDR3 region has 14 residues. The ends were cut back, 4 bases at V and 5 bases at J, with 14 bases in the middle. Germline V gene data show CDR1 as SNHLY and CDR2 as FYNNEI. Original data processing: From reference gene primer amplification, estimates of nucleated cell counts were derived. Sequenced by immunoSEQ multiplex PCR; TCRdb stores in-frame clones only, minus some. V and J calls plus clone size are reproduced from that table; the DNA served to infer D and trimming. The repertoire holds just over 350,000 clones, with approximately 86% as singletons.

The gene calls are TRBV2 and TRBJ2-5, with D possibly matching TRBD2 (5 bases). The sequence was obtained from a woman aged 55-70 years with COVID-19, enrolled during active disease. The sample taken for sequencing was peripheral blood. CDR3 DNA: TGTGCCAGCAGTGCTTTTATTGCGGGCGAGACCCAGTACTTC. Amino acids: CASSAFIAGETQYF.